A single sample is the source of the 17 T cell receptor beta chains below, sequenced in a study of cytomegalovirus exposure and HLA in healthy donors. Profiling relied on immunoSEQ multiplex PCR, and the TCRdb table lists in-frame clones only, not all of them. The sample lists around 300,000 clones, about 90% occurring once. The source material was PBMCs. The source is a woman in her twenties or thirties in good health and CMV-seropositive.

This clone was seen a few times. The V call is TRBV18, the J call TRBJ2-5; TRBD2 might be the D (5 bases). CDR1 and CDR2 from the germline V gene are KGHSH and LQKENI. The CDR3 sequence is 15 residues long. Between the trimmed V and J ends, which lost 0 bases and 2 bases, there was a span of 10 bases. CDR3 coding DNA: TGTGCCAGCTCACCACCCACGGGGTGGCAAGAGACCCAGTACTTC. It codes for CASSPPTGWQETQYF.

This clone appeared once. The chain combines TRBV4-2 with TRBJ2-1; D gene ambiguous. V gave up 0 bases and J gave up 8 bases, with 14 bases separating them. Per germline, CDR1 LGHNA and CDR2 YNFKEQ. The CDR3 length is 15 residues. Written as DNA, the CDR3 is TGTGCCAGCAGCCAAGATCTAAATAGCTGGGATGAGCAGTTCTTC. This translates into CASSQDLNSWDEQFF.

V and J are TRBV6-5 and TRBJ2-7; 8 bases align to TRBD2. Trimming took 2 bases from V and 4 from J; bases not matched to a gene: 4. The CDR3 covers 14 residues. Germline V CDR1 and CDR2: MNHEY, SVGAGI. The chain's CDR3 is CASSYELAGYEQYF. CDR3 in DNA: TGTGCCAGCAGTTACGAGCTAGCGGGTTACGAGCAGTACTTC.

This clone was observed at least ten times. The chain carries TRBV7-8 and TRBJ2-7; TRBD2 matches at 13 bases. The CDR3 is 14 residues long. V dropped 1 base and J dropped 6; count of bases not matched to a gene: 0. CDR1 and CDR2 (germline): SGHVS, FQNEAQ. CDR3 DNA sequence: TGTGCCAGCAGCTTAGGGACTAGCGGGAGCGAGCAGTACTTC. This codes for CASSLGTSGSEQYF.

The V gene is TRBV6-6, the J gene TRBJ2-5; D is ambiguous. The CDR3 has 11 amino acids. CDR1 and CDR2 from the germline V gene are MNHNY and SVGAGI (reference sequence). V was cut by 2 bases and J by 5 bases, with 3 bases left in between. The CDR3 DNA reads TGTGCCAGCAGTTACACGGAGACCCAGTACTTC. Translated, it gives CASSYTETQYF.

DNA of the CDR3: TGTGCCAGCAGCACTCGAATTAGCGGGGTCAATGAGCAGTTCTTC. This gives the protein CASSTRISGVNEQFF. J is TRBJ2-1 and V is TRBV5-6, with 8 bases matching TRBD2. The V segment lost 4 bases and the J segment 6 bases; nucleotides outside the gene matches: 9. CDR3 size: 15 residues. From germline, CDR1 is SGHDT and CDR2 YYEEEE.

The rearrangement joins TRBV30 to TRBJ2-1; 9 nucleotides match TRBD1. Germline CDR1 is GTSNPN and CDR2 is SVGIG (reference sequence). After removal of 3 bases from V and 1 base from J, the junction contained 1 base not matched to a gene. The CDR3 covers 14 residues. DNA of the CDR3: TGTGCCTGGAGGGACAGGGGATCCTACAATGAGCAGTTCTTC. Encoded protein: CAWRDRGSYNEQFF.

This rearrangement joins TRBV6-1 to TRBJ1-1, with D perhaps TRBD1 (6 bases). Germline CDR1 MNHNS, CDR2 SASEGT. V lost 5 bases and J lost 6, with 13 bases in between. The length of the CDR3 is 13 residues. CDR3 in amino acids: CASSQGRFAEAFF. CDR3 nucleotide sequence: TGTGCCAGCAGTCAGGGGAGATTCGCTGAAGCTTTCTTT.

The CDR3: CASSFGNMNTEAFF. The CDR3 coding sequence is TGTGCCAGCAGCTTTGGGAATATGAACACTGAAGCTTTCTTT. The chain has TRBV7-2 and TRBJ1-1; no reliable D call. CDR1 and CDR2 from the germline V gene are SGHTA and FQGNSA. Trimming took 3 bases from V and 0 from J, leaving 8 bases between them. This CDR3 region has 14 residues.

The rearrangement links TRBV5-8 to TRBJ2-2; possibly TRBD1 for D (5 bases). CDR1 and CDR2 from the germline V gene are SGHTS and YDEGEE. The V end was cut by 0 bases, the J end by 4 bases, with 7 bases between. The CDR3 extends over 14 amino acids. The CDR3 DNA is TGTGCCAGCAGCTTGGGGACAACCACCGGGGAGCTGTTTTTT. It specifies CASSLGTTTGELFF.

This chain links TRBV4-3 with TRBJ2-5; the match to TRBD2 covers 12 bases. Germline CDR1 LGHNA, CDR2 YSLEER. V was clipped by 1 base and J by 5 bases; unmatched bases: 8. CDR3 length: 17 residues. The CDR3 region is CASSQVSSGGAGETQYF. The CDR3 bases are TGCGCCAGCAGCCAAGTTTCTAGCGGGGGGGCCGGGGAGACCCAGTACTTC.

The CDR3 loop reads CAWNRGKEMNTEAFF. DNA of the CDR3: TGTGCCTGGAACAGGGGAAAGGAAATGAACACTGAAGCTTTCTTT. The rearrangement uses TRBV30 and TRBJ1-1; TRBD1 agrees at 7 bases. V lost 4 bases, J lost 0 bases, and 8 bases stayed unmatched. CDR1 and CDR2 from the germline V gene are GTSNPN and SVGIG (reference sequence). This CDR3 region has 15 residues.

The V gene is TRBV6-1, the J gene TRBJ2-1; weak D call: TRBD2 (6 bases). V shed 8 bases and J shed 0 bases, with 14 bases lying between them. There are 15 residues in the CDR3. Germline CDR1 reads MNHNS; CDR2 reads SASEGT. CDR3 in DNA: TGTGCCAGCCAAGGAGGGCCCGGCTCCTACAATGAGCAGTTCTTC. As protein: CASQGGPGSYNEQFF.

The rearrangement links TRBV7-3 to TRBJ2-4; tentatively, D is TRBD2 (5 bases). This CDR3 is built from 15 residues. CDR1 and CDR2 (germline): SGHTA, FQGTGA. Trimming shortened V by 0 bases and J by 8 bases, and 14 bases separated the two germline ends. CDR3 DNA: TGTGCCAGCAGCTTAACCGGGGATGGGAATGACATTCAGTACTTC. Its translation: CASSLTGDGNDIQYF.

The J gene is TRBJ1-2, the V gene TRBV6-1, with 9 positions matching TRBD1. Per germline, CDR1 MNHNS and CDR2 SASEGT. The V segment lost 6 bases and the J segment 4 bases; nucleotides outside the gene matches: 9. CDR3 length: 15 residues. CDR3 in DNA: TGTGCCAGCAGGAAACAAACAGGGGGCGGCTATGGCTACACCTTC. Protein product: CASRKQTGGGYGYTF.

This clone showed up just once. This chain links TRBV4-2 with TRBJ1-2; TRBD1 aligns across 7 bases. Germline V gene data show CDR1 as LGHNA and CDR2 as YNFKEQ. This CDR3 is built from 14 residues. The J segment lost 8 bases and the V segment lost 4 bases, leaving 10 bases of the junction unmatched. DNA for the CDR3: TGTGCCAGCAGCCGAGAACAGGGGATGTGGGGCTACACCTTC. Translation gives CASSREQGMWGYTF.

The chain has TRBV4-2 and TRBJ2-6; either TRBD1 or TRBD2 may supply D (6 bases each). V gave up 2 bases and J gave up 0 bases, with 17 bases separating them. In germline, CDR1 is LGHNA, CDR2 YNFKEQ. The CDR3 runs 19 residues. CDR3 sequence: CASSQREPGAHSGANVLTF. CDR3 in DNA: TGTGCCAGCAGCCAACGGGAGCCGGGGGCGCACTCTGGGGCCAACGTCCTGACTTTC.